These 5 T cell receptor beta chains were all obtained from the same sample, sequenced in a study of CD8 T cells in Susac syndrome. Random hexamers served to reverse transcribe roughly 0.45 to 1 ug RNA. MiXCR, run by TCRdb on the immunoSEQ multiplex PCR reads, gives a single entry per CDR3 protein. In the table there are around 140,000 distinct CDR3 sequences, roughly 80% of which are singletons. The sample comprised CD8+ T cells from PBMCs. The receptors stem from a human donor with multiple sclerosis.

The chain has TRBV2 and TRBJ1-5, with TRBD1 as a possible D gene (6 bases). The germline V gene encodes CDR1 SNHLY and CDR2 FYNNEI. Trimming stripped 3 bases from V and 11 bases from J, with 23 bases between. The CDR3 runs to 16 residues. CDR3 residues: CASSDIPKGQISTQHF. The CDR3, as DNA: TGTGCCAGCAGTGACATCCCGAAGGGACAAATTTCGACCCAGCATTTT.

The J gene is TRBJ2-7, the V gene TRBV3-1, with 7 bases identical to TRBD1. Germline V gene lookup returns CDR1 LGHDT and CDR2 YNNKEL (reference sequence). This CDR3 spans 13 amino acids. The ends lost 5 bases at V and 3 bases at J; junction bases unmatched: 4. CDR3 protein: CASSTGQIYEQYF. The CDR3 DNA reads TGTGCCAGCAGCACGGGACAGATCTACGAGCAGTACTTC.

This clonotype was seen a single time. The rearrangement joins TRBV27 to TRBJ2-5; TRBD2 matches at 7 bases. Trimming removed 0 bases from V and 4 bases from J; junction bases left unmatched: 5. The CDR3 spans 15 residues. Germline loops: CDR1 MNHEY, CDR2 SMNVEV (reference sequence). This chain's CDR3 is CASSLSGGTGETQYF. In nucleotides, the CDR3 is TGTGCCAGCAGTTTATCGGGAGGGACCGGAGAGACCCAGTACTTC.

CDR3 region: CAISEMDRGNNQPQHF. The CDR3 region has the DNA TGTGCCATCAGTGAAATGGACAGGGGAAACAATCAGCCCCAGCATTTT. The chain combines TRBV10-3 with TRBJ1-5, with 9 bases matching TRBD1. This CDR3 contains 16 residues. V dropped 3 bases and J dropped 3; count of bases not matched to a gene: 6. Germline V gene data show CDR1 as ENHRY and CDR2 as SYGVKD.

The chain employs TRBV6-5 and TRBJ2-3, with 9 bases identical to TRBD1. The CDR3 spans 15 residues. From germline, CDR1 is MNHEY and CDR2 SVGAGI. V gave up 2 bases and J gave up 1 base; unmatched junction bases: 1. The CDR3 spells CASSYGDRGTDTQYF. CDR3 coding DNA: TGTGCCAGCAGTTACGGGGACAGGGGCACAGATACGCAGTATTTT.